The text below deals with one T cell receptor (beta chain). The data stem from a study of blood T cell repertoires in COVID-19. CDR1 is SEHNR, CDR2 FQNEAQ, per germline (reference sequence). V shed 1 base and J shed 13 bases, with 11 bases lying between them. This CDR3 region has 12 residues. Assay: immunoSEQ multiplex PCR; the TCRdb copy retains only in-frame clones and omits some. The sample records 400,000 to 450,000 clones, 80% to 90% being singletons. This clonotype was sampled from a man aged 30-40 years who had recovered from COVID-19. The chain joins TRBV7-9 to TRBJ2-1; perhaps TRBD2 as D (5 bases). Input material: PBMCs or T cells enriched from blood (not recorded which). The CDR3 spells CASSLEGGLQFF. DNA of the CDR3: TGTGCCAGCAGCTTAGAGGGCGGGCTACAGTTCTTC.